The clone carrying this T cell receptor beta chain was picked up many times. Its antigen is as yet unknown. CDR1 MDHEN and CDR2 SYDVKM come from the germline V gene. Trimming took 4 bases from V and 2 from J, leaving 13 bases between them. CDR3 length: 15 amino acids. The authors prepared the TCRbeta library with unique molecular identifiers. TCRdb recomputed calls from the PCR reads with MiXCR, one row per CDR3 protein. The data hold fewer than 700,000 distinct CDR3 sequences, with 23% observed a single time. This record comes from a study of T-cell reconstitution after alpha-beta-depleted transplantation in children. Study observations and caveats: At around two months after transplant, the alpha-beta T cells were reportedly derived from several hundred expanded clones that came from non-depleted graft cells. T-cell numbers and diversity, one year after transplant, stemmed largely from T cells that were newly produced. Recipient T cells and thymic progenitors that survived were the source of the high TCRbeta diversity seen at day 60 in some patients.

The J gene is TRBJ2-3, the V gene TRBV28; D unclear. The sequence came from a boy under two years old who had a stem cell transplant for acute myeloid leukemia, so the T cells may come from the graft donor. The sequenced sample was PBMCs, mostly from graft donor cells, obtained 360 days after TCRalphabeta/CD19-depleted stem cell transplant. DNA of the CDR3: TGTGCCAGCAGTTCTGGGGTTGAACCCACAGATACGCAGTATTTT. Protein product: CASSSGVEPTDTQYF.